Sequencing of this TCR beta chain was carried out in a study of CD8 T cells in ankylosing spondylitis. Study observations and caveats: Both synovial fluid and blood in reactive arthritis had previously been reported to carry some motif variants. Among TCR beta sequences, a motif of eight highly homologous variants appeared characteristic of ankylosing spondylitis blood.

Construction of TCR beta libraries was performed using quantitative 5'-RACE with molecular barcodes. Each CDR3 protein is one row after TCRdb ran MiXCR on the 5' RACE reads. The table shows about 400,000 distinct CDR3 sequences, with around 20% occurring only once. The trim removed 5 bases at V and 4 bases at J, leaving 16 bases unmatched. The CDR3 sequence is 18 residues long. Germline CDR1 LGHNT, CDR2 FRNRAP. As concerns this clonotype: Its matching antigen is unknown.

This chain uses TRBV12-5 with TRBJ2-2; 7 bases are shared with TRBD2. The sequencing input was blood, either unsorted or a sorted T cell fraction (not recorded which). This clonotype was obtained from a male donor with ankylosing spondylitis. CDR3 in DNA: TGTGCTAGTGGTCGCCCCCCTACGACTAGCAGTTTCACCGGGGAGCTGTTTTTT. It specifies CASGRPPTTSSFTGELFF.